A selection of T cell receptor beta chains follows, all from one sample in a study of blood T cell repertoires in COVID-19. The data were produced by immunoSEQ multiplex PCR, yet TCRdb's version contains in-frame clones alone and is incomplete. The sample yields some 38,000 clones, about 74% seen once. The sample consisted of peripheral blood. Receptor source: a man aged 65 to 79 with COVID-19, enrolled during active disease. Each CDR3 is given with its conserved first and last residue. Fields, in order: V gene, D gene, J gene, clone size, CDR3 length, CDR3 DNA, CDR3 protein. A D gene is named only where the DNA matches it firmly. Clone size is shown for a subset of rows, as once, few, many or a class of expanded clone.

>TRBV3-1/TRBV3-2|TRBD2|TRBJ2-1|NA|12
TGTGCCAGCAGCCAGGGGGAGGGCCAGAAGTTCTTC
CASSQGEGQKFF
>TRBV9|TRBD1|TRBJ1-2|NA|13
TGTGCCAGCAGTACGGGACAGGGCGATGGCTACACCTTC
CASSTGQGDGYTF
>TRBV28|TRBD1|TRBJ1-4|NA|14
TGTGCCAGCACCCGGACAGGGTCCCGGGAAAAACTGTTTTTT
CASTRTGSREKLFF
>TRBV7-2|TRBD2|TRBJ2-7|NA|15
TGTGCCAGCGAGCCTACTAGCGGGGTTGGTTACGAGCAGTACTTC
CASEPTSGVGYEQYF
>TRBV7-2|NA|TRBJ1-5|few|13
TGTGCCTCCGGGGTCCTTAGCAATCAGCCCCAGCATTTT
CASGVLSNQPQHF
>TRBV2|NA|TRBJ1-1|few|13
TGTGCCAGCGGTACAGGCTTGAACACTGAAGCTTTCTTT
CASGTGLNTEAFF
>TRBV15|NA|TRBJ1-3|NA|14
TGTGCCACCAGCTGGGACTCCTCTGGAAACACCATATATTTT
CATSWDSSGNTIYF
>TRBV11-2|TRBD2|TRBJ2-7|NA|15
TGTGCCAGCAGCTTATTGCAGGGAGGGCCCTACGAGCAGTACTTC
CASSLLQGGPYEQYF
>TRBV3-1/TRBV3-2|TRBD2|TRBJ2-2|NA|15
TGTGCCAGCAGCTTGGGACTAGCGGGTATCGGGGAGCTGTTTTTT
CASSLGLAGIGELFF
>TRBV5-1|TRBD1|TRBJ1-2|few|14
TGCGCCAGCAGCTTGGATGGACAGGCGGGGGGCTACACCTTC
CASSLDGQAGGYTF
>TRBV14|NA|TRBJ1-5|NA|16
TGTGCCAGCAGCCAAGATGGGGGCCTGAGCAATCAGCCCCAGCATTTT
CASSQDGGLSNQPQHF
>TRBV19|NA|TRBJ1-5|NA|16
TGTGCCAGTTCACTCGGACCGGGGGGTAGCAATCAGCCCCAGCATTTT
CASSLGPGGSNQPQHF
>TRBV14|NA|TRBJ2-2|NA|13
TGTGCCAGCAGCCAAGACTACACCGGGGAGCTGTTTTTT
CASSQDYTGELFF
>TRBV27|TRBD1|TRBJ1-2|many|14
TGTGCCAGCAGTTTATCGACAGGGGCCTATGGCTACACCTTC
CASSLSTGAYGYTF
>TRBV27|TRBD1|TRBJ1-5|hyperexpanded|14
TGTGCCAGCAGTTCAGGGGGCCCCAATCAGCCCCAGCATTTT
CASSSGGPNQPQHF
>TRBV5-1|TRBD2|TRBJ2-1|NA|19
TGCGCCAGCAGCTTAACAATAGCGGGAGGGCTAACGACCTACAATGAGCAGTTCTTC
CASSLTIAGGLTTYNEQFF
>TRBV5-1|NA|TRBJ1-3|NA|16
TGCGCCAGCAGTTTAACAGGGAATGTAATAAGAAACACCATATATTTT
CASSLTGNVIRNTIYF
>TRBV6-1|NA|TRBJ1-5|NA|15
TGTGCCAGCAGTGAAAGCGGGGGCCCCAATCAGCCCCAGCATTTT
CASSESGGPNQPQHF
>TRBV19|NA|TRBJ1-1|NA|16
TGTGCCAGTAGTCAAGGTCGGGGGTCAGGGAACACTGAAGCTTTCTTT
CASSQGRGSGNTEAFF
>TRBV6-5|NA|TRBJ1-6|NA|16
TGTGCCAGCAGTTACTCGCTCCAGGGAGGGGGTTCACCCCTCCACTTT
CASSYSLQGGGSPLHF
>TRBV5-1|TRBD1|TRBJ2-2|NA|15
TGCGCCAGCAGTTCGCGGGACAGGGGGCCCGGGGAGCTGTTTTTT
CASSSRDRGPGELFF
>TRBV28|TRBD2|TRBJ2-1|NA|13
TGTGCCAGCATTGGGACTAGTCACGCTGAGCAGTTCTTC
CASIGTSHAEQFF
>TRBV7-9|NA|TRBJ1-1|once|15
TGTGCCAGCAGTCCCGACAGAAGGCCGAACACTGAAGCTTTCTTT
CASSPDRRPNTEAFF
>TRBV7-2|NA|TRBJ1-6|NA|13
TGTGCCAGCAGCTTAGGGGAGCGAACACCCCTCCACTTT
CASSLGERTPLHF
>TRBV30|NA|TRBJ2-1|NA|13
TGTGCCTGGAGTGTAAATGCGGGTGCTGAGCAGTTCTTC
CAWSVNAGAEQFF
>TRBV10-1|TRBD2|TRBJ2-7|once|12
TGCGCCAGCGGGACTAGCGGATACGAGCAGTACTTC
CASGTSGYEQYF
>TRBV11-3|TRBD1|TRBJ2-7|NA|14
TGTGCCAGCAGCTTAGAACAGGGGTCCTACGAGCAGTACTTC
CASSLEQGSYEQYF
>TRBV7-2|TRBD1|TRBJ1-5|NA|15
TGTGCCAGCAGCTCAGATACAGGGGAAGGACAGCCCCAGCATTTT
CASSSDTGEGQPQHF
>TRBV20-1|NA|TRBJ2-2|once|15
TGCAGTGCTAGTCAAATGGAGCTGGAAACCGGGGAGCTGTTTTTT
CSASQMELETGELFF
>TRBV7-8|NA|TRBJ2-2|few|13
TGTGCCAGCAGCTTCGGTCCTGCCGGGGAGCTGTTTTTT
CASSFGPAGELFF
>TRBV30|TRBD2|TRBJ2-7|NA|14
TGTGCCTGGCAACTAGCGGGGATAACCTACGAGCAGTACTTC
CAWQLAGITYEQYF
>TRBV7-6|NA|TRBJ1-6|NA|15
TGTGCCAGCAGCTTAGCGCAGGGGATGAATTCACCCCTCCACTTT
CASSLAQGMNSPLHF
>TRBV11-2|NA|TRBJ1-3|NA|16
TGTGCCAGCAGCATCCTCCAGGGGTTCTCTGGAAACACCATATATTTT
CASSILQGFSGNTIYF
>TRBV4-1|NA|TRBJ1-5|NA|14
TGCGCCAGCAGCCTAGGACAGAATAATCAGCCCCAGCATTTT
CASSLGQNNQPQHF
>TRBV9|TRBD1|TRBJ1-6|NA|16
TGTGCCAGCAGCCCCCGGGGCGACAGGGAGGATTCACCCCTCCACTTT
CASSPRGDREDSPLHF
>TRBV19|NA|TRBJ1-2|NA|14
TGTGCCAGTAGCCCGGCGCGGGACCGAGGGGGCTACACCTTC
CASSPARDRGGYTF
>TRBV11-2|NA|TRBJ1-2|NA|14
TGTGCCAGCAGCTTAGATTTGCAGGTCTATGGCTACACCTTC
CASSLDLQVYGYTF